Here is one TCR beta chain with its context. V was pared by 7 bases and J by 1 base, with 3 bases of the junction left unmatched. The length of the CDR3 is 12 residues. Per germline, CDR1 SQVTM and CDR2 ANQGSEA. Clones were read by immunoSEQ multiplex PCR, and TCRdb kept only the in-frame ones, dropping some. The data show under 55,000 clones, roughly 95% seen once. The data are from a study of T cell changes during pregnancy in multiple sclerosis. The sample was CD4+ T cells from peripheral blood mononuclear cells, taken in the third trimester of pregnancy. The V call is TRBV29-1, the J call TRBJ1-1; 7 nucleotides match TRBD1. The receptor was derived from a female donor with multiple sclerosis, enrolled in a pregnancy study. The CDR3 loop is CSGYRGNTEAFF. CDR3 in DNA: TGCAGCGGTTACAGGGGGAACACTGAAGCTTTCTTT.